These 8 T cell receptor beta chains came from one sample sequenced in a study of T cell repertoires in cytomegalovirus infection. Their antigens remain unidentified. MiXCR, applied by TCRdb to the reads, yields one record per CDR3 protein. The sample lists about half a million distinct CDR3 sequences; 33% were seen once. The sequencing used cultured PBMCs, collected from culture after CMV antigen stimulation. These receptors were taken from a human donor in good health (CMV status not recorded). Some clones in this sample may be carry-over from other donors' samples.

In its sample, this clonotype was seen a few times. The J gene is TRBJ2-1, the V gene TRBV11-2; 8 positions match TRBD2. The germline V gene encodes CDR1 SGHAT and CDR2 FQNNGV. The CDR3 extends over 13 amino acids. The V gene end was trimmed by 5 bases and the J gene end by 9 bases; junction bases not matched to a gene: 6. CDR3 nucleotide sequence: TGTGCCAGCAGCCCGAGCGGGGGCCGTGAGCAGTTCTTC. Its translation: CASSPSGGREQFF.

This clonotype was picked up many times. V gene TRBV7-2 combines with J gene TRBJ1-3; D is possibly TRBD1 (5 bases). This CDR3 region has 15 residues. With 2 bases removed from V and 0 bases from J, the gap between germline ends came to 8 bases. CDR1 is SGHTA, CDR2 FQGNSA, per germline. CDR3 protein: CASSLPGGSGNTIYF. CDR3 coding DNA: TGTGCCAGCAGCTTACCCGGGGGCTCTGGAAACACCATATATTTT.

The table lists this clonotype with many counts. The chain is built from TRBV18 and TRBJ2-5, with 7 bases matching TRBD2. The V segment lost 0 bases and the J segment 1 base; nucleotides outside the gene matches: 5. CDR3 length: 16 amino acids. Germline V gene data show CDR1 as KGHSH and CDR2 as LQKENI. For the CDR3, the DNA is TGTGCCAGCTCACCACCATTCGGGAGGACCCAAGAGACCCAGTACTTC. This encodes CASSPPFGRTQETQYF. Combining the CDR3 with reference TRBV18 and TRBJ2-5 gives the whole variable domain NAGVMQNPRHLVRRRGQEARLRCSPMKGHSHVYWYRQLPEEGLKFMVYLQKENIIDESGMPKERFSAEFPKEGPSILRIQQVVRGDSAAYFCASSPPFGRTQETQYFGPGTRLLVL.

In its sample, this clonotype was seen a few times. This chain connects TRBV18 to TRBJ2-1; 12 nucleotides line up with TRBD2. CDR3 length: 17 amino acids. The germline V gene encodes CDR1 KGHSH and CDR2 LQKENI. V lost 6 bases and J lost 1; bases outside the gene matches: 7. CDR3 region: CASSPTSGSRSYNEQFF. In DNA form, the CDR3 reads TGTGCCAGCTCCCCGACTAGCGGGAGTCGGTCCTACAATGAGCAGTTCTTC.

In this sample, this clonotype turned up a few times. The chain is built from TRBV12-5 and TRBJ1-1; D remains unclear. Germline V CDR1 and CDR2: LGHNT, FRNRAP. The CDR3 is made up of 16 amino acids. V lost 5 bases and J 1 base, leaving 17 bases between the germline ends. CDR3 DNA: TGTGCTAGTGGTCCAGACCCGGACGGGGAGAACACTGAAGCTTTCTTT. Protein sequence: CASGPDPDGENTEAFF.

The chain combines TRBV19 with TRBJ2-1; tentatively, D is TRBD1 or TRBD2 (5 bases each). CDR1 and CDR2 (germline): LNHDA, SQIVND (reference sequence). The CDR3 length is 12 residues. V lost 3 bases to trimming and J lost 10 bases, with 10 bases between them. CDR3 sequence: CASSMWDGEQFF. CDR3 in DNA: TGTGCCAGTAGTATGTGGGACGGGGAGCAGTTCTTC.

The rearrangement links TRBV28 to TRBJ2-7; 7 bases align to TRBD2. Germline V gene sequence: CDR1 MDHEN, CDR2 SYDVKM. After removal of 6 bases from V and 0 bases from J, the junction contained 8 bases not matched to a gene. This CDR3 is built from 15 residues. CDR3 loop: CASSFPGGGSYEQYF. CDR3 in DNA: TGTGCCAGCAGCTTTCCGGGAGGCGGCTCCTACGAGCAGTACTTC.

The sample holds a few counts of this clonotype. V usage is TRBV20-1 and J usage is TRBJ2-1, with TRBD2 identical over 11 bases. The CDR3 has 14 amino acids. CDR1 and CDR2 from the germline V gene are DFQATT and SNEGSKA (reference sequence). With 8 bases clipped from V and 7 bases from J, the junction kept 10 bases outside the gene matches. The DNA for the CDR3 is TGCAGTCCTCCCGGGACTAGCGGAGGTAATGAGCAGTTCTTC. Its protein is CSPPGTSGGNEQFF.